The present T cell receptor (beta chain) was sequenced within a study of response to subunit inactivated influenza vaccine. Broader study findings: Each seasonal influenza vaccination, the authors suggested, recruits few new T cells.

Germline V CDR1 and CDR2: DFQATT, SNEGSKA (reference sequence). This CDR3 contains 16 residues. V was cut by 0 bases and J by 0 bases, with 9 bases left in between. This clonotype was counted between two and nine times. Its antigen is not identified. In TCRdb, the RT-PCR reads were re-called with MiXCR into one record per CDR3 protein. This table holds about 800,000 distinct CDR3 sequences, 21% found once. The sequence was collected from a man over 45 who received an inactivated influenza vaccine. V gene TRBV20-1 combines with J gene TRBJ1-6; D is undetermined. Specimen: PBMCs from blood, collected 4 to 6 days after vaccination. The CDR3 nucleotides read TGCAGTGCTAGAGAGGGCAGCAGCTCCTATAATTCACCCCTCCACTTT. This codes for CSAREGSSSYNSPLHF.